Listed here is a single TCR beta chain. This clone was seen just once. Its antigen is not yet known. Within one base of it there is no much larger clone, and no base qualities were kept. The sample is drawn from a study of cytomegalovirus exposure and HLA in healthy donors (dated by TCRdb to the late 2010s). For the study in its entirety: An earlier analysis of roughly 500 of the donors reported approximately 300 Gb of sequence data and 95 million to 120 million unique TCR beta sequences obtained from about 170 million T cells. An early release that covered fewer than 800 HLA-typed donors contained approximately 300 gigabases of sequencing data and tens of millions of unique TCR sequences. Of the approximately 400 genotyped donors, 70% to 90% were placed in the genetic ancestry cluster associated with self-reported Caucasian donors. The aim of the study was to test whether cataloging public T cell receptors could identify signatures of past pathogen exposure. Using immunosequencing, the study profiled T cell repertoires from about 620 subjects and related those repertoires to cytomegalovirus serostatus. In addition to the first cohort of 666 subjects, a separate validation cohort of 100 to 150 different subjects was used. High-throughput TCR immunosequencing, statistical association of individual TCRs with disease status, and machine learning were combined to predict cytomegalovirus infection status. In a later analysis, previously published TCR beta repertoires from 670 or so donors were re-analyzed and high-resolution HLA genotyping was added so that TCR occurrence patterns could be studied. The later analysis used no new phenotypic data to find candidate immune exposures, relying instead on TCR beta sequences and their occurrence across donors. In an earlier analysis of roughly 540 of the donors, high-throughput TCR beta sequencing was used to judge whether each TCR beta V gene segment behaved as functional or pseudogenic. Donor age, sex, ethnicity and CMV serostatus were collected together with the repertoire data. A later genetic analysis used genome-wide SNP genotypes for about three fifths of the 666 donors, treating that subset as a discovery cohort. Every discovery cohort repertoire had been produced on one sequencing platform. Both class I and class II loci were covered by HLA typing, at four-digit resolution. Typing coverage differed by locus: A, B, C, DRB1 and DQB1 were typed in roughly 620-640 donors, DQA1 in roughly 510, DPA1 in 600 to 610, and DPB1 in 400 to 490. Because of strong linkage in the cohort, a few DR-DQ haplotypes were treated as single units for association and clustering. On average, approximately 250,000 unique TCR beta nucleotide sequences were sequenced per donor among a few hundred genotyped donors of the cohort, with approximately 18% of those sequences being non-productive.

Receptor libraries were prepared by the immunoSEQ multiplex PCR assay. For the multiplex PCR, a mixture combining 60 forward primers for TCR Vbeta segments and 13 reverse primers for TCR Jbeta segments was used. Amplification of the CDR3 region of rearranged TCR beta genes was performed with a multiplex PCR assay on genomic DNA. The Illumina HiSeq System was used to sequence the amplified TCR beta libraries as 87-base-pair reads. The authors processed their data as follows. A later analysis counted 75 million to 100 million unique TCR beta chains across the 640 or so repertoires, and some 11 million of these chains were shared by at least two donors. Raw reads were error-corrected and collapsed into unique sequences with a nearest-neighbor algorithm that merged closely related sequences to remove PCR and sequencing errors. To assign V, D and J gene segments, CDR3 sequences were aligned to IMGT reference sequences. For a sequence to be retained, a match of at least six nucleotides to both a V gene segment and a J gene segment was required. Rearrangements were called productive when the CDR3 lacked stop codons and stayed in frame with V and J; all others were non-productive. Following IMGT convention, CDR3 was defined as the stretch from the second conserved V-encoded cysteine to the conserved J-encoded phenylalanine. The earlier analysis of some 550 of the donors excluded any sequence lacking an unambiguous match to a single V gene segment. In an earlier analysis of some 590 of the donors, V segments were called functional above 56.7% productive rearrangements and were called segregating when the between-donor standard deviation exceeded 5%. A statistical classification framework was built to diagnose cytomegalovirus status from the catalog of TCR beta chain sequences. In a later analysis, TCR nucleotide sequences were compared against IMGT/GENE-DB human TR gene sequences so that V and J genes could be assigned. The TCRdist pipeline was used in a later analysis to assign CDR3 sequences and most-parsimonious VDJ recombination scenarios. A later analysis defined each TCR beta chain by its CDR3 amino acid sequence plus V-gene family, and excluded reads lacking a unique V-gene family. To address suspected cross-contamination and a sequencing artifact, a later analysis removed approximately 600 highly shared, low-generation-probability nucleotide sequences. In a later analysis, a clonal expansion index was calculated for each public chain from normalized within-repertoire ranks of inferred template counts. A later analysis computed generation probabilities with a VDJ recombination model fitted to out-of-frame rearrangements, and checked the results against IGoR. Hypergeometric tests were used in a later analysis to score TCR-TCR, TCR-HLA and TCR-CMV co-occurrence, with a repertoire-size bias correction applied to the TCR pairs. A later analysis estimated false discovery rates by permuting HLA or CMV assignments 20 times. In a later analysis, co-occurring TCRs were grouped using DBSCAN, with TCRdist sequence similarity added in when clustering inside HLA-allele-positive subsets. Repertoires with fewer than 30,000 or more than 120,000 public chains were left out of co-occurrence clustering, as were roughly five repertoires with anomalous nucleotide sharing. Imported from immuneACCESS, the table was reduced by TCRdb to in-frame sequences with V and J called. These copies leave out some clones; in studies compared against another copy, an unresolved V gene accounts for under half, and the cause of the remainder is not known. The DNA gave D and trimming, while V, J and clone size come from that table. The sample table holds 150,000 or so clones, of which 65% to 80% were seen once. Jointly, the top ten make up 7% of the sample.

Study-level results and caveats: Because HLA typing was missing for some donors at each locus, association tests included only the typed subset. The cohort was sequenced for TCR beta chains only, and without alpha or paired-chain data the features that could be detected were limited. The study listed 164 TCR beta chains as associated with cytomegalovirus. Linkage disequilibrium might explain the correlated functional status among segregating V segments, but an unknown experimental factor could not be ruled out. Most CMV-associated TCR beta chains appeared to be HLA-restricted in a later analysis, and the HLA associations seemed to be driven largely by CMV exposure. For the cohort, immune exposure information was limited to CMV serostatus. Presence/absence analyses assumed roughly uniform sequencing depth across donors, an assumption that may not hold. The authors suggested that the approach could potentially be extended to other disease states and immunological phenotypes. Broadly in line with IMGT annotations, most TCR beta V segments showed up in productive rearrangements about 90% or about 30% of the time in an earlier analysis of approximately 640 of the donors. According to a later genetic analysis, donors in an Asian-associated ancestry cluster had fewer N-insertions in productive TCRs than the approximately 670-donor mean. Specific HLA alleles were associated with 18,000 or so TCR beta sequences at a false discovery rate of 0.05 in a later analysis. Because counts were too low, about 18 rarely observed V segments, including chromosome 9 orphons, were left out of the earlier analysis of some 640 of the donors. When HLA alleles, especially DR and DQ, strongly co-occurred, TCR associations were difficult to assign to individual alleles. In a later analysis, HLA-associated TCR beta chains showed more clonal expansion and lower generation probabilities than non-associated chains that were equally common. Most TCR sequences were observed very rarely across donors, whereas some public TCRs were present in many individuals. A cluster of highly shared sequence variants was judged likely to represent a technical artifact of the sequencing pipeline. In vitro tests confirmed that three of the cytomegalovirus-associated TCR beta chains recognize cytomegalovirus antigens. According to a later analysis, parvovirus B19, influenza, CMV and Epstein-Barr virus appeared linked to several top co-occurrence clusters. An association between a missense DCLRE1C variant and V-gene and J-gene trimming of TCR beta chains was found in a later genetic analysis and replicated in an independent cohort. A later analysis found that TCR association rates varied across HLA loci, with DRB1 alleles showing the most associated TCRs and HLA-C alleles the fewest. The classifier was reported to diagnose cytomegalovirus status with high specificity and sensitivity in both the original and validation cohorts. A further reported finding was that TCR beta sequences accurately predicted the HLA-A and HLA-B alleles for most subjects in the first cohort.

The cohort consisted of 670 or so healthy bone marrow donors. At the time of sampling, all cohort members were nominally healthy, though unrecorded immune exposures were likely present. The donor was CMV seronegative and belonged to the group of 350 to 400 seronegative cohort members. Every donor gave a peripheral blood sample, and the peripheral blood mononuclear cells from that sample were used for TCR beta sequencing. The Qiagen DNeasy Blood Extraction Kit was used to extract genomic DNA from the blood cell samples. The clonotype was recovered from a man aged 30 to 45 in good health and CMV-seronegative. Sample: PBMCs.

The encoded CDR3 is CASSFAGETQYF. The sequenced DNA is TGTGCCAGCAGCTTTGCAGGAGAGACCCAGTACTTC. Here the chain combines TRBV5-6 and TRBJ2-5, with an unclear D gene assignment. The CDR3 sequence holds 12 residues, the cysteine and phenylalanine included. Only the CDR3 DNA stays, 36 bases, in frame from base 1. According to the germline V gene, CDR1 reads SGHDT and CDR2 reads YYEEEE. V gives up 2 bases and J gives up 4 bases, and the segment between their germline ends measures 6 bases.